This T cell receptor beta chain appears in the sequencing data of a study of T cells in Graves' hyperthyroidism and ophthalmopathy. Study-wide results and caveats: Ophthalmopathy stood apart from stable hyperthyroidism in a 13 V-J model.

V lost 0 bases to trimming and J lost 3 bases; unmatched junction nucleotides: 7. The germline V gene has CDR1 LGHDT and CDR2 YNNKEL (reference sequence). This CDR3 has 16 residues. Hyperthyroidism in the patients, aged 18 to 65, was newly diagnosed and under 2 months in duration. In making diagnoses, clinical symptoms, serum thyroxine and TRAb, thyroid ultrasound and orbital computed tomography were all used. There are many counts of this clonotype. The antigen remains undetermined. RNA transcripts gave rise to amplified TCR beta CDR3 regions. HTBI primers were the set used in a first-round RT-PCR of the TCR CDR3. Each CDR3 protein gets one entry after TCRdb re-called the multiplex PCR reads with MiXCR. The profile shows 400,000 to 500,000 distinct CDR3 sequences, around 13% of them singletons.

The sample taken for sequencing was blood. The genes are TRBV3-1 and TRBJ2-7; 8 bases map to TRBD2. This TCR was recovered from a woman younger than 35 with Graves' hyperthyroidism. The CDR3 DNA is TGTGCCAGCAGCCAAGAATTAACTAGCGGATACTACGAGCAGTACTTC. It translates to CASSQELTSGYYEQYF.